The clone carrying this T cell receptor (beta chain) was observed a few times. Its antigen remains unknown. These data are taken from a study of cytomegalovirus exposure and HLA in healthy donors. Study findings and constraints: A later analysis reportedly found fewer N-insertions in an Asian-associated ancestry cluster than the roughly 670-donor mean.

The PCR employed 60 Vbeta primers together with 13 Jbeta primers. Assay used: immunoSEQ multiplex PCR; TCRdb lists only in-frame clones, some missing. The sample holds roughly 110,000 clones, over 65% seen once. Sequenced sample: PBMCs. This receptor was taken from a woman aged 40-49 years in good health and CMV-seropositive.

CDR3 sequence reads: CASIPVSNTEAFF. CDR3 bases: TGTGCCAGCATCCCAGTCAGTAACACTGAAGCTTTCTTT. The genes are TRBV7-8 and TRBJ1-1; D not resolved. The CDR3 runs to 13 residues. V lost 7 bases to trimming and J lost 2 bases, with 11 bases between them. Germline CDR1 and CDR2: SGHVS and FQNEAQ.